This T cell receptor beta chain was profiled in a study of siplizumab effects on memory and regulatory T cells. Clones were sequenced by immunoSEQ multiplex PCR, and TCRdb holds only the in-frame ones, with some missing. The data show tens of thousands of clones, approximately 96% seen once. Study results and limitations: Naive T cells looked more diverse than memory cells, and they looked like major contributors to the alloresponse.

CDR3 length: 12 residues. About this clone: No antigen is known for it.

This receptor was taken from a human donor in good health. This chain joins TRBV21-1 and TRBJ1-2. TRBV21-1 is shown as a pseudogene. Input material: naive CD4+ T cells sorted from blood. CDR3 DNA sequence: TGTGCCAGTCCGCCTCTTTGCTATGGCTACACCTTC. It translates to CASPPLCYGYTF.